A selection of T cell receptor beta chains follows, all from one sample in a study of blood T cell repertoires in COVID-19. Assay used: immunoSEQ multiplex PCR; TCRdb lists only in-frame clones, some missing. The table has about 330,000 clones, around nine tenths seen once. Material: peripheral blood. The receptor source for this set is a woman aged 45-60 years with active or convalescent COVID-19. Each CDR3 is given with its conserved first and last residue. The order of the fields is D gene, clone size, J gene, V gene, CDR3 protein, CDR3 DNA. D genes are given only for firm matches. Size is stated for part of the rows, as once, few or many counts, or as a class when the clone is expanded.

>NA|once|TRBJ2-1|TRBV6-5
CASSTRGYNEQFF
TGTGCCAGCAGTACCCGGGGGTACAATGAGCAGTTCTTC
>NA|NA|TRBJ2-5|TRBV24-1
CATSDPSEGAGQTQYF
TGTGCCACCAGTGACCCCTCGGAGGGGGCTGGACAGACCCAGTACTTC
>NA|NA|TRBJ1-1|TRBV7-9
CASREQGNTEAFF
TGTGCCAGCAGGGAACAGGGTAACACTGAAGCTTTCTTT
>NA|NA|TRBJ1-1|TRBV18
CASSPLAESEAFF
TGTGCCAGCTCACCACTGGCCGAAAGTGAAGCTTTCTTT
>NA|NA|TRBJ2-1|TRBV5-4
CASSREGVSSYNEQFF
TGTGCCAGCAGCCGAGAGGGGGTCAGCTCCTACAATGAGCAGTTCTTC
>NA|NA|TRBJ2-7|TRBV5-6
CASSLQGAYEQYF
TGTGCCAGCAGCTTGCAGGGTGCCTACGAGCAGTACTTC
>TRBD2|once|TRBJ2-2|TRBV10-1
CASTVAGTSGSNTGELFF
TGCGCCAGCACCGTAGCCGGGACTAGCGGGAGTAACACCGGGGAGCTGTTTTTT
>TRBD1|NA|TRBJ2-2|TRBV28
CASSFGDRDTGELFF
TGTGCCAGCAGTTTTGGAGACAGGGACACCGGGGAGCTGTTTTTT
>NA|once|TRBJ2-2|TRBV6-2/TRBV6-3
CASSKIGGTTGELFF
TGTGCCAGCAGTAAGATTGGGGGGACCACCGGGGAGCTGTTTTTT
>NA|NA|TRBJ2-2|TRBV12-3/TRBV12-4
CASSLNTGELFF
TGTGCCAGCAGCCTAAACACCGGGGAGCTGTTTTTT
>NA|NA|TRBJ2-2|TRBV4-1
CASSQIQGETGELFF
TGCGCCAGCAGCCAGATACAGGGAGAAACCGGGGAGCTGTTTTTT
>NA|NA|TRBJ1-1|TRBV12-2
CASRESTGNEAGTEAFF
TGTGCAAGTCGCGAATCGACAGGAAACGAAGCGGGGACTGAAGCTTTCTTT
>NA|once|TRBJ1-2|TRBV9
CASSVGGAAANYGYTF
TGTGCCAGCAGCGTAGGCGGGGCAGCGGCGAACTATGGCTACACCTTC
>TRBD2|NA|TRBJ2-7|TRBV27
CASSFSLAGSYEQYF
TGTGCCAGCAGTTTTTCTTTAGCGGGATCCTACGAGCAGTACTTC
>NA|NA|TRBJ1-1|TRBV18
CASSPLPDTEAFF
TGTGCCAGCTCACCACTGCCGGACACTGAAGCTTTCTTT
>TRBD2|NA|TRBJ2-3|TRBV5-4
CASSSIAGRTDTQYF
TGTGCCAGCAGCTCCATAGCGGGCCGCACAGATACGCAGTATTTT
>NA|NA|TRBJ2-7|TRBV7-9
CASSSSGRLYF
TGTGCCAGCAGTTCTTCCGGGAGATTGTACTTC
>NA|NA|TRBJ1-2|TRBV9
CASSPQDTANYGYTF
TGTGCCAGCAGCCCCCAAGACACGGCTAACTATGGCTACACCTTC
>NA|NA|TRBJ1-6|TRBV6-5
CASSYSSRYNSPLHF
TGTGCCAGCAGTTACTCGTCACGGTATAATTCACCCCTCCACTTT
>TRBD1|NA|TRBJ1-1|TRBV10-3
CAISESRGTGVAFF
TGTGCCATCAGTGAGTCGCGGGGGACAGGGGTAGCTTTCTTT
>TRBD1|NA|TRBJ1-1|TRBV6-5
CATTFGQGRTEAFF
TGTGCCACCACCTTTGGACAGGGGAGGACTGAAGCTTTCTTT
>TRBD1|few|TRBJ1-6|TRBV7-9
CASSLFGTGDNSPLHF
TGTGCCAGCAGCTTATTCGGGACAGGAGATAATTCACCCCTCCACTTT
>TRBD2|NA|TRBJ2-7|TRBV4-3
CASYPGSGRAYEQYF
TGCGCCAGCTACCCGGGAAGCGGGAGGGCCTACGAGCAGTACTTC
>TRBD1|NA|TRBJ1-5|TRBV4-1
CASSQEAGGFSNQPQHF
TGCGCCAGCAGCCAAGAGGCAGGGGGCTTTAGCAATCAGCCCCAGCATTTT
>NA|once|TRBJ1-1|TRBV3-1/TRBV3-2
CASSARGGKNTEAFF
TGTGCCAGCAGCGCCCGGGGGGGGAAGAACACTGAAGCTTTCTTT
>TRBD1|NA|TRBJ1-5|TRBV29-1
CSVTAGTGIGSNQPQHF
TGCAGCGTGACAGCCGGGACAGGGATAGGTAGCAATCAGCCCCAGCATTTT
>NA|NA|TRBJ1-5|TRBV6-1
CASSEAWYASNQPQHF
TGTGCCAGCAGTGAAGCCTGGTATGCGAGCAATCAGCCCCAGCATTTT
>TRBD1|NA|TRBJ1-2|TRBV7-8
CASSRQGAIGYTF
TGTGCCAGCAGCCGACAGGGGGCGATTGGCTACACCTTC
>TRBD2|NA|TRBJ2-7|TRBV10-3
CAISEFPPLASGGREQYF
TGTGCCATCAGTGAGTTCCCCCCCCTGGCTAGCGGGGGGAGAGAGCAGTACTTC
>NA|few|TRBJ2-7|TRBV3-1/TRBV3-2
CASSQGAVEQYF
TGTGCCAGCAGCCAGGGGGCGGTCGAGCAGTACTTC
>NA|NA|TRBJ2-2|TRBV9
CASSLTVGAEVPGELFF
TGTGCCAGCAGCCTCACGGTGGGAGCGGAGGTACCCGGGGAGCTGTTTTTT
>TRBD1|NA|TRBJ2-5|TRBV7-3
CASSLWDSRRGIGTQYF
TGTGCCAGCAGCTTATGGGACAGCCGACGAGGTATCGGAACCCAGTACTTC
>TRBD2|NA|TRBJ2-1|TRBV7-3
CASSLSGGPYNEQFF
TGTGCCAGCAGCTTGAGCGGGGGACCCTACAATGAGCAGTTCTTC
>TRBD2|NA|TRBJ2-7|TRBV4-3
CASSQAWGLADSYEQYF
TGCGCCAGCAGCCAAGCCTGGGGACTAGCGGATTCCTACGAGCAGTACTTC
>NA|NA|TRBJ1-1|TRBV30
CAWGSRRGTEAFF
TGTGCCTGGGGAAGCCGACGGGGCACTGAAGCTTTCTTT
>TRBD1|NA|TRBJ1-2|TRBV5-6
CASSWGDSYGYTF
TGTGCCAGCAGCTGGGGGGACAGCTATGGCTACACCTTC
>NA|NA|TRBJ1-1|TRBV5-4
CASKAAGFMNTEAFF
TGTGCCAGCAAAGCCGCAGGGTTCATGAACACTGAAGCTTTCTTT
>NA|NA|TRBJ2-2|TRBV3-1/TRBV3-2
CASSLDPLITGELFF
TGTGCCAGCAGTCTAGACCCTCTCATTACCGGGGAGCTGTTTTTT
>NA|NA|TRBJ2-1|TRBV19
CASSVTGWEQFF
TGTGCCAGTAGTGTAACAGGTTGGGAGCAGTTCTTC
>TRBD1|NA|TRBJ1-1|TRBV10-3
CAISHGTGFNTEAFF
TGTGCCATCAGTCACGGGACAGGGTTTAACACTGAAGCTTTCTTT
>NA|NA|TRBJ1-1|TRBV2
CASPTGVKTEAFF
TGTGCCAGCCCTACAGGAGTTAAGACTGAAGCTTTCTTT
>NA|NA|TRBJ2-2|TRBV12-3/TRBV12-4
CASSEDVGELFF
TGTGCCAGCAGCGAGGATGTCGGGGAGCTGTTTTTT
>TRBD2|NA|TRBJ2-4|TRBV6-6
CASSLAGEVKNIQYF
TGTGCCAGCAGCTTAGCGGGAGAGGTCAAAAACATTCAGTACTTC
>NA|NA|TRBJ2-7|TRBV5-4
CASSKLASTVEGEQYF
TGTGCCAGCAGCAAACTAGCATCCACGGTGGAGGGCGAGCAGTACTTC
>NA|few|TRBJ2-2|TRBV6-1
CASSVRRDSLNTGELFF
TGTGCCAGCAGTGTTCGCCGGGACTCCTTAAACACCGGGGAGCTGTTTTTT
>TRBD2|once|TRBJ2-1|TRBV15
CATRINSGELPYNEQFF
TGTGCCACCCGAATAAACAGCGGGGAACTCCCCTACAATGAGCAGTTCTTC
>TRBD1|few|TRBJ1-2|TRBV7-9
CASSQTGVDGYTF
TGTGCCAGCAGCCAAACAGGGGTTGACGGCTACACCTTC
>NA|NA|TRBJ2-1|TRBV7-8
CASSYRPANHRYEQFF
TGTGCCAGCAGCTATAGGCCGGCAAATCACAGGTATGAGCAGTTCTTC
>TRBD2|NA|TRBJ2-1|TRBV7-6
CASSLFSLAGNNEQFF
TGTGCCAGCAGCTTATTTTCACTAGCGGGGAACAATGAGCAGTTCTTC